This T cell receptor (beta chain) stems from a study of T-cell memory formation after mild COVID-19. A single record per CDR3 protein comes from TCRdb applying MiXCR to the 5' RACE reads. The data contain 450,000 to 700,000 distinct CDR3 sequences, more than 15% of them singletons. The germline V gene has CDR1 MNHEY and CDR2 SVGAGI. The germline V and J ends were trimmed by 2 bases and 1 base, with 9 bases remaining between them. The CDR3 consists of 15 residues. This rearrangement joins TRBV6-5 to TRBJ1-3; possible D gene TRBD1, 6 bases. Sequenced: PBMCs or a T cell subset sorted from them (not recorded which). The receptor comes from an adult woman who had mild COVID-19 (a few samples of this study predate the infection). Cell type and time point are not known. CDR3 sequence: CASSYTGTSGNTIYF. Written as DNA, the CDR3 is TGTGCCAGCAGTTACACAGGGACGTCTGGAAACACCATATATTTT.